This T cell receptor beta chain was profiled in a study of cytotoxic CD8 clonotypes in ibrutinib-treated CLL. Overall study results and limits: Public clonotypes showed up rarely, and on treatment they shrank or held steady.

The CDR3 has 13 amino acids. V was clipped by 3 bases and J by 3 bases; unmatched bases: 2. Germline V CDR1 and CDR2: SGHRS, YFSETQ. In the case of this clone: The target antigen is unknown.

Profiling relied on immunoSEQ multiplex PCR, and the TCRdb table lists in-frame clones only, not all of them. The sample consists of almost 85,000 clones, 70% to 90% of them appearing once. The source material was PBMCs, sampled before ibrutinib treatment. The rearrangement uses TRBV5-1 and TRBJ2-7, with 8 bases lining up with TRBD2. This receptor was taken from a human donor with chronic lymphocytic leukemia. The CDR3 bases are TGCGCCAGCAGCTCGGGAGGGGGCTACGAGCAGTACTTC. Encoded protein: CASSSGGGYEQYF. The full variable domain, completed using reference TRBV5-1 and TRBJ2-7, is KAGVTQTPRYLIKTRGQQVTLSCSPISGHRSVSWYQQTPGQGLQFLFEYFSETQRNKGNFPGRFSGRQFSNSRSEMNVSTLELGDSALYLCASSSGGGYEQYFGPGTRLTVT.